The 32 T cell receptor beta chains presented below share a single source sample, sequenced in a study of identical twins. TCRdb used MiXCR to reprocess the 5' RACE reads, holding one entry per CDR3 protein. The data show about 690,000 distinct CDR3 sequences, over 5% seen once. Sequenced: naive T cells sorted from blood. These receptors all stem from a man aged 18 to 29 in good health.

V is TRBV4-2 and J is TRBJ2-5, with 8 bases aligning to TRBD2. With V trimmed by 3 bases and J by 1 base, 7 bases remained unmatched. Germline V CDR1 and CDR2: LGHNA, YNFKEQ. CDR3 length: 16 residues. The CDR3 loop reads CASSHRTLAAQETQYF. In DNA, the CDR3 is TGTGCCAGCAGCCATCGAACACTAGCGGCCCAAGAGACCCAGTACTTC.

This clonotype was found many times. This sequence joins TRBV10-3 and TRBJ1-5, with 8 bases identical to TRBD1. Trimming took 4 bases from V and 2 from J; bases not matched to a gene: 4. The CDR3 runs 15 residues. The V gene's germline CDR1 is ENHRY and CDR2 SYGVKD. The CDR3 loop reads CAISGTGRGNQPQHF. CDR3 DNA: TGTGCCATCAGTGGGACAGGGAGAGGCAATCAGCCCCAGCATTTT.

V and J are TRBV18 and TRBJ2-1, with 8 nucleotides matching TRBD1. With 3 bases clipped from V and 4 bases from J, the junction kept 5 bases outside the gene matches. The CDR3 runs 15 residues. Germline CDR1 is KGHSH and CDR2 is LQKENI. The CDR3 is CASSPGTGFYNEQFF. The DNA for the CDR3 is TGTGCCAGCTCACCCGGGACAGGTTTTTACAATGAGCAGTTCTTC.

In the case of this clonotype: Just one base apart from a much larger clone, this may be a read error. This chain uses TRBV4-2 with TRBJ2-3; D may be TRBD2 (5 bases). The V end was cut by 1 base, the J end by 10 bases, with 21 bases between. CDR1 is LGHNA and CDR2 is YNFKEQ in the germline V gene. This CDR3 contains 16 residues. The DNA of the CDR3 is TGTGCCAGCAGCCAAGTCGATACAGCGGTAGGGCGTCCGCAGTATTTT. As protein: CASSQVDTAVGRPQYF.

The chain joins TRBV9 to TRBJ2-1, with a tentative D call TRBD2 (6 bases). V lost 4 bases to trimming and J lost 5 bases, with 22 bases between them. CDR1 is SGDLS, CDR2 YYNGEE, per germline. The CDR3 covers 17 residues. CDR3 region: CASSPRLQGGYNNEQFF. In nucleotides, the CDR3 is TGTGCCAGCAGCCCTCGACTGCAAGGAGGGTATAACAATGAGCAGTTCTTC.

Many counts were recorded for this clonotype. V usage is TRBV20-1 and J usage is TRBJ2-7; 9 nucleotides match TRBD2. The CDR3 length is 13 residues. V lost 5 bases, J lost 5 bases, and 7 bases stayed unmatched. Germline-derived CDR1 and CDR2 are DFQATT and SNEGSKA (reference sequence). CDR3 bases: TGCAGTGCTCGTATAGCGGGAGTCCACGAGCAGTACTTC. Its translation: CSARIAGVHEQYF.

This clonotype was seen a few times. J is TRBJ1-1 and V is TRBV11-2; 9 nucleotides align to TRBD1. The CDR3 runs to 19 residues. Germline assignment: CDR1 SGHAT and CDR2 FQNNGV. V was pared by 3 bases and J by 0 bases, with 14 bases of the junction left unmatched. The CDR3 here is CASSLGQGPWNTMNTEAFF. CDR3 DNA: TGTGCCAGCAGCTTGGGACAGGGCCCCTGGAATACAATGAACACTGAAGCTTTCTTT. The whole variable domain, remainder taken from reference TRBV11-2 and TRBJ1-1, is EAGVAQSPRYKIIEKRQSVAFWCNPISGHATLYWYQQILGQGPKLLIQFQNNGVVDDSQLPKDRFSAERLKGVDSTLKIQPAKLEDSAVYLCASSLGQGPWNTMNTEAFFGQGTRLTVV.

The chain recombines TRBV7-9 with TRBJ2-1; a weak D match, TRBD2 (5 bases). This CDR3 has 14 amino acids. CDR1 SEHNR and CDR2 FQNEAQ come from the germline V gene (reference sequence). Between the trimmed V and J ends, which lost 11 bases and 4 bases, there was a span of 18 bases. CDR3 sequence (DNA): TGTGCCGCAGGAGACGGGGTCGAGTACAATGAGCAGTTCTTC. Its protein is CAAGDGVEYNEQFF. The full variable domain, with the rest looked up from reference TRBV7-9 and TRBJ2-1, is DTGVSQNPRHKITKRGQNVTFRCDPISEHNRLYWYRQTLGQGPEFLTYFQNEAQLEKSRLLSDRFSAERPKGSFSTLEIQRTEQGDSAMYLCAAGDGVEYNEQFFGPGTRLTVL.

V and J are TRBV10-2 and TRBJ2-5, with 9 positions matching TRBD2. Germline trimming cut 7 bases from V and 5 bases from J; bases unmatched to any gene: 8. CDR1 is WSHSY and CDR2 is SAAADI in the germline V gene. The CDR3 runs 14 residues. The CDR3 nucleotides read TGCGCCAGCAACCTAGCGGGGTCCCTGGAGACCCAGTACTTC. Amino acids: CASNLAGSLETQYF.

This clonotype was observed a few times. The J gene is TRBJ2-1, the V gene TRBV6-1; D perhaps matches TRBD1 (6 bases). This CDR3 spans 17 amino acids. Trimming cost V 5 bases and J 0 bases, with 17 bases left between them. The germline CDR1 and CDR2 sequences are MNHNS and SASEGT. CDR3 sequence: CASSQHTQGSSYNEQFF. In DNA, the CDR3 is TGTGCCAGCAGTCAGCACACACAGGGAAGCTCCTACAATGAGCAGTTCTTC.

This clonotype has only a few counts. V is TRBV20-1 and J is TRBJ1-1, with D possibly matching TRBD1 (5 bases). From germline, CDR1 is DFQATT and CDR2 SNEGSKA (reference sequence). The CDR3 loop spans 14 amino acids. V was clipped by 6 bases and J by 5 bases, with 19 bases between them. The chain's CDR3 is CSAGTQGVRTEAFF. The DNA for the CDR3 is TGCAGTGCCGGCACTCAGGGCGTACGAACTGAAGCTTTCTTT.

There are a few counts of this clonotype. The chain links TRBV12-3 or TRBV12-4 to TRBJ1-1; D remains ambiguous. The CDR3 loop spans 13 amino acids. The CDR3 sequence is CGISATSYTEAFF. The CDR3 DNA is TGTGGTATCAGCGCCACCTCGTACACTGAAGCTTTCTTT.

The chain employs TRBV6-1 and TRBJ2-5; TRBD2 aligns across 8 bases. The CDR3 is 16 amino acids. Germline assignment: CDR1 MNHNS and CDR2 SASEGT. V was clipped by 5 bases and J by 5 bases; unmatched bases: 13. This CDR3 reads CASSNIAGRGKETQYF. CDR3 nucleotide sequence: TGTGCCAGCAGTAATATAGCGGGAAGAGGGAAGGAGACCCAGTACTTC.

This clonotype has at least ten counts. This chain uses TRBV20-1 with TRBJ2-3, with D maybe TRBD2 (6 bases). Per the germline V gene, CDR1 is DFQATT and CDR2 is SNEGSKA (reference sequence). The CDR3 consists of 14 residues. The V end was cut by 1 base, the J end by 0 bases, with 8 bases between. The CDR3 DNA reads as TGCAGTGCTAGAGGGGGGACTAGCACAGATACGCAGTATTTT. Encoded protein: CSARGGTSTDTQYF.

The chain carries TRBV4-1 and TRBJ2-1; D call uncertain. Germline assignment: CDR1 MGHRA and CDR2 YSYEKL. Trimming took 4 bases from V and 8 from J, leaving 18 bases between them. The CDR3 consists of 15 residues. CDR3 DNA sequence: TGCGCCAGCAGCCTTTTTATGATGACTGGGGATGAGCAGTTCTTC. This codes for CASSLFMMTGDEQFF.

At least ten counts were recorded for this clonotype. The chain recombines TRBV15 with TRBJ2-1; D may be TRBD1 (5 bases). This CDR3 has 15 residues. Germline V gives CDR1 LNHNV, CDR2 YYDKDF (reference sequence). The ends were cut back, 3 bases at V and 4 bases at J, with 13 bases in the middle. The CDR3 DNA follows: TGTGCCACCAGCAGGACAGTTTCGGCTTACAATGAGCAGTTCTTC. Its translation is CATSRTVSAYNEQFF.

This chain links TRBV5-1 with TRBJ2-1, with TRBD2 matching over 9 bases. V gave up 2 bases and J gave up 9 bases; unmatched junction bases: 6. This CDR3 contains 14 residues. CDR1 is SGHRS and CDR2 is YFSETQ in the germline V gene. The CDR3 DNA sequence: TGCGCCAGCAGCTTCCCTAGCGGGACGATTGAGCAGTTCTTC. Its translation: CASSFPSGTIEQFF.

This clonotype was picked up a small number of times. The rearrangement links TRBV27 to TRBJ2-2, with D possibly called TRBD1 or TRBD2 (5 bases each). The length of the CDR3 is 15 residues. The germline gives CDR1 MNHEY, CDR2 SMNVEV (reference sequence). Trimming took 2 bases from V and 1 from J, leaving 8 bases between them. The CDR3 protein is CASSLEGWNTGELFF. The CDR3 DNA reads TGTGCCAGCAGTTTAGAGGGGTGGAACACCGGGGAGCTGTTTTTT.

This clonotype was seen ten or more times. The chain carries TRBV5-1 and TRBJ1-2; TRBD1 aligns across 8 bases. This CDR3 spans 15 amino acids. The germline CDR1 and CDR2 sequences are SGHRS and YFSETQ. After removal of 4 bases from V and 5 bases from J, the junction contained 10 bases not matched to a gene. CDR3 protein: CASSRQPGQEYGYTF. The DNA of the CDR3 is TGCGCCAGCAGCAGACAGCCGGGACAGGAATATGGCTACACCTTC.

This clonotype was seen ten or more times. This sequence joins TRBV4-1 and TRBJ2-5, with 8 bases that match TRBD1. Germline V gives CDR1 MGHRA, CDR2 YSYEKL. Trimming took 3 bases from V and 3 from J; bases not matched to a gene: 6. This CDR3 comprises 15 residues. CDR3 in amino acids: CASSQTGQGEETQYF. In nucleotides, the CDR3 is TGCGCCAGCAGCCAGACCGGACAGGGAGAAGAGACCCAGTACTTC.

This clonotype was found many times. This chain joins TRBV15 and TRBJ2-2; D is ambiguous. Trimming shortened V by 0 bases and J by 7 bases, and 6 bases separated the two germline ends. Germline assignment: CDR1 LNHNV and CDR2 YYDKDF (reference sequence). The CDR3 extends over 13 amino acids. The CDR3 protein is CATSRDNVGELFF. The CDR3 nucleotides are TGTGCCACCAGCAGAGATAATGTCGGGGAGCTGTTTTTT.

There are a few counts of this clonotype. The chain combines TRBV2 with TRBJ2-2; D ambiguous. The CDR3 covers 17 residues. Trimming shortened V by 3 bases and J by 0 bases, and 14 bases separated the two germline ends. Per germline, CDR1 SNHLY and CDR2 FYNNEI. The CDR3 sequence is CASSDTLLWTNTGELFF. The CDR3, as DNA: TGTGCCAGCAGTGATACATTATTGTGGACGAACACCGGGGAGCTGTTTTTT.

The chain combines TRBV12-3 or TRBV12-4 with TRBJ1-1; D gene unclear. Trimming removed 7 bases from V and 2 bases from J, with 14 bases in between. This CDR3 contains 14 residues. The CDR3 bases are TGTGCCAGCACCCCGAGTATCCCAAACACTGAAGCTTTCTTT. Translated, it gives CASTPSIPNTEAFF.

This clonotype was seen at least ten times. The rearrangement links TRBV6-2 or TRBV6-3 to TRBJ2-3; D unresolved. Germline V gene lookup returns CDR1 MNHEY and CDR2 SVGEGT. V lost 6 bases and J lost 4, with 11 bases in between. CDR3 size: 13 residues. CDR3 in DNA: TGTGCCAGCAGCCCCTCGACTTCAGATACGCAGTATTTT. Translated: CASSPSTSDTQYF.

The V call is TRBV12-3 or TRBV12-4, the J call TRBJ2-1, with a weak D call TRBD2 (6 bases). V was trimmed by 6 bases and J by 0 bases, leaving 24 bases between them. The CDR3 is 19 amino acids. The CDR3 sequence is CASSSIMEGPRSSYNEQFF. CDR3 DNA: TGTGCCAGCAGCTCCATTATGGAGGGACCCAGGAGCTCCTACAATGAGCAGTTCTTC.

In the case of this clonotype: This may be a read error: a much more frequent sequence differs by one nucleotide. The chain has TRBV10-3 and TRBJ2-2, with TRBD1 identical over 7 bases. In germline, CDR1 is ENHRY, CDR2 SYGVKD. The CDR3 has 13 amino acids. DNA for the CDR3: TGTGCCACCGGGACAGTTCTGTCCGGGGACCTGTTTTTT. Protein: CATGTVLSGDLFF.

This clonotype was recorded a few times. This chain uses TRBV5-1 with TRBJ1-1; no definite D call. This CDR3 has 15 residues. Germline values: CDR1 SGHRS, CDR2 YFSETQ. Trimming took 0 bases from V and 7 from J, leaving 16 bases between them. The CDR3 DNA reads as TGCGCCAGCAGCTTGGAAGGCGGCAGGACTTTTGAAGCTTTCTTT. This translates into CASSLEGGRTFEAFF.

The chain combines TRBV20-1 with TRBJ2-1; TRBD2 matches at 11 bases. Per germline, CDR1 DFQATT and CDR2 SNEGSKA (reference sequence). V shed 5 bases and J 4 bases; nucleotides not matched to a gene: 10. There are 16 residues in the CDR3. The CDR3 region is CSARPWGLAVYNEQFF. CDR3 sequence (DNA): TGCAGTGCTCGCCCCTGGGGACTAGCGGTGTACAATGAGCAGTTCTTC.

This clonotype was counted at least ten times. V is TRBV6-2 or TRBV6-3 and J is TRBJ2-1, with D possibly TRBD2 on 5 matching bases. The CDR3 is 15 residues long. Germline V gene data show CDR1 as MNHEY and CDR2 as SVGEGT. V was trimmed by 4 bases and J by 3 bases, leaving 13 bases between them. The CDR3 region is CASSSRRLNYNEQFF. The CDR3 DNA follows: TGTGCCAGCAGTTCGCGGAGGCTAAACTACAATGAGCAGTTCTTC.

The chain links TRBV12-3 or TRBV12-4 to TRBJ1-1; maybe TRBD1 (5 bases). V was trimmed by 6 bases and J by 5 bases, leaving 16 bases between them. The CDR3 runs to 14 residues. The CDR3 reads CASSRPRGRTEAFF. The CDR3 nucleotides are TGTGCCAGCAGCCGCCCTCGGGGGAGGACTGAAGCTTTCTTT.

This clonotype was seen ten or more times. The V and J genes are TRBV10-3 and TRBJ2-5; possibly TRBD1 or TRBD2 for D (6 bases each). The germline CDR1 and CDR2 sequences are ENHRY and SYGVKD. The CDR3 has 11 amino acids. The V end was cut by 10 bases, the J end by 5 bases, with 11 bases between. CDR3 coding DNA: TGTGCCACATTCGGGGGCGAGACCCAGTACTTC. Protein: CATFGGETQYF.

This clonotype was detected many times. The chain combines TRBV5-1 with TRBJ2-7, with TRBD1 matching 9 bases. The germline CDR1 and CDR2 sequences are SGHRS and YFSETQ. CDR3 size: 14 residues. The V gene end was trimmed by 3 bases and the J gene end by 5 bases; junction bases not matched to a gene: 6. The CDR3: CASSWTGVLDEQYV. The CDR3 coding sequence is TGCGCCAGCAGCTGGACAGGGGTATTGGACGAGCAGTACGTC.